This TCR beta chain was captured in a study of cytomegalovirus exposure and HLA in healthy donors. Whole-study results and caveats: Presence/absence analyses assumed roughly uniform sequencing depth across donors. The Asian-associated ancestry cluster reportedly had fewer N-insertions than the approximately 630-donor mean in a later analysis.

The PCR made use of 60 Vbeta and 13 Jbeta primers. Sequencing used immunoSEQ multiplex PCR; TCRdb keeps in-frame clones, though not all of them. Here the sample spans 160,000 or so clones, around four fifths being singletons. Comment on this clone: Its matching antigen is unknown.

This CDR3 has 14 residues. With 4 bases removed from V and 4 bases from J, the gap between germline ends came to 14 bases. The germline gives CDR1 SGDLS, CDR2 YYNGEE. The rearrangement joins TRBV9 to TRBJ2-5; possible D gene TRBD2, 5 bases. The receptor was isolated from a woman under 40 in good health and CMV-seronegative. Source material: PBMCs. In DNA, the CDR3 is TGTGCCAGCAGCCCAGGCGGTGGAGGAGAGACCCAGTACTTC. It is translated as CASSPGGGGETQYF.